Listed here are 12 T cell receptor beta chains from one sample, sequenced in a study of blood T cell repertoires in COVID-19. This table comes from immunoSEQ multiplex PCR, and its TCRdb copy is limited to in-frame clones, with some not included. The table lists about 80,000 clones, 88% of them singletons. Sequencing was performed on peripheral blood. The source is a woman older than 75 with acute or convalescent COVID-19.

The chain recombines TRBV5-6 with TRBJ1-4; D may be TRBD1 (6 bases). V lost 1 base and J lost 11, with 15 bases in between. The CDR3 totals 14 residues. CDR1 SGHDT and CDR2 YYEEEE come from the germline V gene. CDR3 nucleotide sequence: TGTGCCAGCAGCTTGAGCTTCGGACAGAACAAACTGTTTTTT. It specifies CASSLSFGQNKLFF.

This clone occurred a few times. This chain uses TRBV6-6 with TRBJ2-7, with a tentative D call TRBD1 (6 bases). CDR3 length: 15 residues. Germline V gene lookup returns CDR1 MNHNY and CDR2 SVGAGI (reference sequence). Trimming removed 4 bases from V and 3 bases from J, with 16 bases in between. Here the CDR3 DNA reads TGTGCCAGCAGTTCCCCGGAGACAGGAGACTACGAGCAGTACTTC. Translation: CASSSPETGDYEQYF.

The chain joins TRBV5-1 to TRBJ1-1, with D possibly TRBD1 on 5 matching bases. The CDR3 is 15 residues long. V was clipped by 2 bases and J by 0 bases, with 11 bases between them. CDR1 and CDR2 from the germline V gene are SGHRS and YFSETQ. CDR3 region: CASSFRQNMNTEAFF. The CDR3 DNA reads as TGCGCCAGCAGCTTTAGACAGAATATGAACACTGAAGCTTTCTTT.

The rearrangement uses TRBV6-2 or TRBV6-3 and TRBJ1-5; D is uncertain. Germline CDR1 is MNHEY and CDR2 is SVGEGT. Trimming took off 3 bases at V and 2 bases at J, with 11 bases between the two ends. The CDR3 spans 15 residues. The CDR3 here is CASSYRQDRNQPQHF. DNA for the CDR3: TGTGCCAGCAGTTATAGGCAGGATCGCAATCAGCCCCAGCATTTT.

This clone was seen once. The chain combines TRBV6-2 or TRBV6-3 with TRBJ2-7, with 9 bases aligning to TRBD2. The V and J ends lost 5 bases and 2 bases, in that order; junction bases with no gene match: 4. The CDR3 spans 14 residues. The germline gives CDR1 MNHEY, CDR2 SVGEGT. CDR3 nucleotides: TGTGCCAGCAGTCAGGGACTAGCACCCTACGAGCAGTACTTC. Translation gives CASSQGLAPYEQYF.

The J gene is TRBJ2-1, the V gene TRBV5-1, with D perhaps TRBD1 (6 bases). The CDR3 covers 16 residues. Trimming cost V 4 bases and J 5 bases, with 19 bases left between them. Germline lookup yields CDR1 SGHRS and CDR2 YFSETQ. The CDR3 sequence: CASSPQPGQWDNEQFF. DNA for the CDR3: TGCGCCAGCAGCCCTCAACCGGGACAATGGGACAATGAGCAGTTCTTC.

This clone came up a few times. The chain links TRBV4-3 to TRBJ1-1; D perhaps matches TRBD1 (6 bases). Germline V lookup: CDR1 LGHNA, CDR2 YSLEER. V dropped 0 bases and J dropped 0 bases, with 8 bases sitting between them. The CDR3 is 15 amino acids. The CDR3 coding sequence is TGCGCCAGCAGCCAAGATTCAGGGGTGAACACTGAAGCTTTCTTT. Its translation: CASSQDSGVNTEAFF.

J is TRBJ2-7 and V is TRBV7-9, with TRBD2 matching 13 bases. V shed 5 bases, J shed 2 bases, and the junction held 0 bases outside the gene matches. The CDR3 contains 14 residues. Germline V gene lookup returns CDR1 SEHNR and CDR2 FQNEAQ (reference sequence). CDR3: CASSTSGGAYEQYF. In DNA, the CDR3 is TGTGCCAGCAGCACTAGCGGGGGGGCCTACGAGCAGTACTTC.

The V and J genes are TRBV6-5 and TRBJ2-4, with 11 bases matching TRBD2. V shed 6 bases, J shed 7 bases, and the junction held 8 bases outside the gene matches. Germline CDR1 MNHEY, CDR2 SVGAGI. The CDR3 totals 15 residues. The CDR3 nucleotides are TGTGCCAGCAGCCTAGCGGGAGGTTCGGTGAACATTCAGTACTTC. This gives the protein CASSLAGGSVNIQYF.

This chain joins TRBV19 and TRBJ1-1; a possible D gene is TRBD1 (5 bases). The CDR3 covers 12 residues. Trimming removed 9 bases at V and 4 bases at J, with 12 bases between. Germline loops: CDR1 LNHDA, CDR2 SQIVND (reference sequence). The CDR3 region has the DNA TGTGCCAGCCGGGCCCAGGGCACTGAAGCTTTCTTT. As protein: CASRAQGTEAFF.

The chain recombines TRBV4-3 with TRBJ2-2; TRBD2 aligns across 9 bases. CDR3 length equals 17 residues. The J segment lost 4 bases and the V segment lost 0 bases, leaving 6 bases of the junction unmatched. Per the germline V gene, CDR1 is LGHNA and CDR2 is YSLEER. The CDR3 reads CASSQELSGGSTGELFF. The DNA of the CDR3 is TGCGCCAGCAGCCAAGAGTTGAGCGGGGGGTCCACCGGGGAGCTGTTTTTT.

This sequence joins TRBV9 and TRBJ1-1, with D perhaps matching TRBD1 (5 bases). Trimming removed 6 bases from V and 11 bases from J, with 23 bases in between. The V gene's germline CDR1 is SGDLS and CDR2 YYNGEE. CDR3 length equals 14 residues. The CDR3 DNA reads as TGTGCCAGCACTCGGACTTCGGGGGAAGTCGCGGCTTTCTTT. Protein: CASTRTSGEVAAFF. Full variable domain (rest looked up from reference TRBV9 and TRBJ1-1): DSGVTQTPKHLITATGQRVTLRCSPRSGDLSVYWYQQSLDQGLQFLIQYYNGEERAKGNILERFSAQQFPDLHSELNLSSLELGDSALYFCASTRTSGEVAAFFGQGTRLTVV.